This T cell receptor (beta chain) is from a study of patients and donors after allogeneic stem cell transplantation. The junction had 12 bases not matched to a gene; V was cut back by 3 bases and J by 5 bases. The CDR3 runs to 18 residues. The V gene's germline CDR1 is DFQATT and CDR2 SNEGSKA (reference sequence). One entry per CDR3 protein, called by TCRdb with MiXCR from the RT-PCR reads. The sample consists of approximately 90,000 distinct CDR3 sequences, 5% of them appearing once. The source is a human donor who was either an allogeneic HSCT recipient or a stem cell or donor lymphocyte infusion donor (not recorded which). It is not recorded whose cells these are; they may come from a transplant donor. The rearrangement joins TRBV20-1 to TRBJ2-3, with 15 bases matching TRBD2. Sample: blood, either unsorted or a sorted T cell fraction (not recorded which). In nucleotides, the CDR3 is TGCAGTGCTAGTAGAGGACTAGCGGGGGGGGCACTGGGAGATACGCAGTATTTT. The encoded protein is CSASRGLAGGALGDTQYF.